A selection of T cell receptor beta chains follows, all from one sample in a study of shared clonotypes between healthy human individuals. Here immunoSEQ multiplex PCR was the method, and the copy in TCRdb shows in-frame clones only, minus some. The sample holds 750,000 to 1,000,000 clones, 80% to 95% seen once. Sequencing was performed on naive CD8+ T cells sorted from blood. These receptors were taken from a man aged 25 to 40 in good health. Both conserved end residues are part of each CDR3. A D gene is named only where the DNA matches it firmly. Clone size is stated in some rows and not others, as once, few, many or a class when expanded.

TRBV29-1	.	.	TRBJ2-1	CSVPGTGTYNEQFF	TGCAGCGTCCCGGGGACTGGAACCTACAATGAGCAGTTCTTC
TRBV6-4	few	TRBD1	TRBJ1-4	CASSGTGLPNEKLFF	TGTGCCAGCAGCGGGACAGGTTTACCTAATGAAAAACTGTTTTTT
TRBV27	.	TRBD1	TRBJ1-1	CASSRQGVTEAFF	TGTGCCAGCAGTAGACAGGGGGTCACTGAAGCTTTCTTT
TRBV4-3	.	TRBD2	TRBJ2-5	CASSQEPGLAGAFQETQYF	TGCGCCAGCAGCCAAGAACCGGGACTAGCGGGAGCCTTCCAAGAGACCCAGTACTTC
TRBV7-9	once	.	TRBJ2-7	CASSTLTSSYEQYF	TGTGCCAGCAGCACTCTCACAAGCTCCTACGAGCAGTACTTC
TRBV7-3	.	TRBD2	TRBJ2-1	CASSLLAGGSDNEQFF	TGTGCCAGCAGCTTGCTAGCGGGAGGTTCTGACAATGAGCAGTTCTTC
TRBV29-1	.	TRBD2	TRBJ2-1	CSAIAGGKGEQFF	TGCAGCGCCATAGCGGGAGGTAAGGGTGAGCAGTTCTTC
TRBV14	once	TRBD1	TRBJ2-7	CASSQLKTGFYEQYF	TGTGCCAGCAGCCAATTAAAGACAGGGTTTTACGAGCAGTACTTC
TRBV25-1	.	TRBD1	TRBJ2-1	CASSEFGTGDYNEQFF	TGTGCCAGCAGTGAATTTGGGACAGGGGATTACAATGAGCAGTTCTTC
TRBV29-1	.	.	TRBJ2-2	CSVAPTGYTGELFF	TGCAGCGTTGCCCCTACGGGGTACACCGGGGAGCTGTTTTTT
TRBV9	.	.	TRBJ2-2	CASSVQTGRNTGELFF	TGTGCCAGCAGCGTACAGACAGGTCGGAACACCGGGGAGCTGTTTTTT
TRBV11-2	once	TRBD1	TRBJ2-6	CASSLEGTGGVVGANVLTF	TGTGCCAGCAGTTTAGAAGGGACAGGGGGCGTGGTAGGGGCCAACGTCCTGACTTTC
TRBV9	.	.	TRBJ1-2	CASSVEGSSYGYTF	TGTGCCAGCAGCGTAGAAGGCTCAAGCTATGGCTACACCTTC
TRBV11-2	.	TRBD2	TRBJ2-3	CASSVLAGGFDTQYF	TGTGCCAGCAGCGTATTAGCGGGAGGGTTCGATACGCAGTATTTT
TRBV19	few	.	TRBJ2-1	CASSIALYNEQFF	TGTGCCAGTAGTATAGCCCTCTACAATGAGCAGTTCTTC
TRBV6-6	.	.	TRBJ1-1	CASRTDTGLNTEAFF	TGTGCCAGCAGGACTGACACGGGTTTGAACACTGAAGCTTTCTTT
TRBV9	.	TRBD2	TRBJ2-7	CASSASGVIDEQYF	TGTGCCAGCAGCGCCAGCGGGGTGATCGACGAGCAGTACTTC
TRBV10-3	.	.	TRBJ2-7	CAISVVGAYEQYF	TGTGCCATCAGTGTCGTGGGAGCCTACGAGCAGTACTTC
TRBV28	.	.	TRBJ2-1	CASSKDLSSYNEQFF	TGTGCCAGCAGTAAAGACTTGAGCTCCTACAATGAGCAGTTCTTC
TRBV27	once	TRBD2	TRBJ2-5	CASSYEFAGVQETQYF	TGTGCCAGCAGCTACGAATTCGCGGGGGTCCAAGAGACCCAGTACTTC
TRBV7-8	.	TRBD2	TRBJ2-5	CASSLGSVSGSRETQYF	TGTGCCAGCAGCTTAGGCTCAGTGAGCGGGAGTCGAGAGACCCAGTACTTC
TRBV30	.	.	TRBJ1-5	CAWSVETLNQPQHF	TGTGCCTGGAGTGTTGAAACACTGAATCAGCCCCAGCATTTT
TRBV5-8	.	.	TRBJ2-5	CASSLEAGGETQYF	TGTGCCAGCAGCTTGGAGGCAGGCGGAGAGACCCAGTACTTC
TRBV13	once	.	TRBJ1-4	CASSLEGSPTGLFF	TGTGCCAGCAGCTTAGAAGGCAGCCCTACAGGACTGTTTTTT
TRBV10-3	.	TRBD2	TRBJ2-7	CAIRGLEGAREQYF	TGTGCCATCAGGGGACTAGAAGGAGCTAGGGAGCAGTACTTC
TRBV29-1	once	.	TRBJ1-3	CSVEAWGSGNTIYF	TGCAGCGTTGAAGCTTGGGGATCTGGAAACACCATATATTTT
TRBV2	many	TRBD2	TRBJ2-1	CASSDPASGSAYNEQFF	TGTGCCAGCAGTGATCCGGCTAGCGGGAGTGCCTACAATGAGCAGTTCTTC
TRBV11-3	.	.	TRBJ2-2	CASSLMGTGELFF	TGTGCCAGCAGCTTAATGGGCACCGGGGAGCTGTTTTTT
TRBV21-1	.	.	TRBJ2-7	CASSRTPGQVYEQYF	TGTGCCAGCAGCAGAACGCCGGGACAAGTATACGAGCAGTACTTC
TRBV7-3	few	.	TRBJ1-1	CASSPSGGHTEAFF	TGTGCCAGCAGCCCCAGTGGGGGGCACACTGAAGCTTTCTTT
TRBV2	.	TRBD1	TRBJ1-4	CASISDRANEKLFF	TGTGCCAGCATCTCGGACAGGGCTAATGAAAAACTGTTTTTT
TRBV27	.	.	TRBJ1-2	CASSSIQDEVYGYTF	TGTGCCAGCAGTTCAATACAGGATGAAGTCTATGGCTACACCTTC
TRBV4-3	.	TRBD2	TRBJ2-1	CASSQDRGGSNEQFF	TGCGCCAGCAGCCAAGATCGGGGAGGGTCGAATGAGCAGTTCTTC
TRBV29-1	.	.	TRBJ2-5	CSVDGLEYQETQYF	TGCAGCGTTGACGGGCTAGAGTACCAAGAGACCCAGTACTTC
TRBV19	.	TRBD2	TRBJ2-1	CASSISPAGRPNEQFF	TGTGCCAGTAGTATTTCACCAGCCGGGAGGCCCAATGAGCAGTTCTTC
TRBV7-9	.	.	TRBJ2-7	CASSFSSFEQYF	TGTGCCAGCAGCTTCAGTAGCTTCGAGCAGTACTTC
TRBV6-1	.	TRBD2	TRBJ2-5	CASSEKKGLAGSQETQYF	TGTGCCAGCAGTGAAAAAAAGGGGCTAGCGGGGAGCCAAGAGACCCAGTACTTC
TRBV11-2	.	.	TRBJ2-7	CASSLVDETYEQYF	TGTGCCAGCAGCTTAGTCGACGAAACCTACGAGCAGTACTTC
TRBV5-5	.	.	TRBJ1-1	CASSPHFGNTEAFF	TGTGCCAGCAGCCCCCACTTCGGGAACACTGAAGCTTTCTTT
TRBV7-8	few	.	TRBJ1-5	CASRSLGQPQHF	TGTGCCAGCAGGTCCCTTGGTCAGCCCCAGCATTTT
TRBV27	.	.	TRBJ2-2	CASKTGTANTGELFF	TGTGCCAGCAAAACCGGGACGGCGAACACCGGGGAGCTGTTTTTT
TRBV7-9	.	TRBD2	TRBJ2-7	CASSLGRAGPPYEQYF	TGTGCCAGCAGCTTAGGGAGAGCGGGACCCCCCTACGAGCAGTACTTC
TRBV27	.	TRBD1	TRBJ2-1	CASSLDRGLSEQFF	TGTGCCAGCAGTTTAGACAGGGGGCTGAGTGAGCAGTTCTTC
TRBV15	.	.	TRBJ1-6	CATSRPPLSGHSPLHF	TGTGCCACCAGCAGACCTCCCCTGAGCGGGCATTCACCCCTCCACTTT
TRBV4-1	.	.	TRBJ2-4	CASSPGIKNIQYF	TGCGCCAGCAGCCCGGGAATCAAAAACATTCAGTACTTC
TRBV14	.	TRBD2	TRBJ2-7	CASSPRTSGSDEQYF	TGTGCCAGCAGCCCCCGGACTAGCGGGAGCGACGAGCAGTACTTC
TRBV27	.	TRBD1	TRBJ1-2	CASGRQGAYGYTF	TGTGCCAGCGGACGACAGGGGGCCTATGGCTACACCTTC
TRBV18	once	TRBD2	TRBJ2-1	CASSPLTSGADEQFF	TGTGCCAGCTCACCCCTCACTAGCGGGGCCGATGAGCAGTTCTTC
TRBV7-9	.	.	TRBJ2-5	CASSFESTGSETQYF	TGTGCCAGCAGCTTTGAATCAACAGGGTCAGAGACCCAGTACTTC
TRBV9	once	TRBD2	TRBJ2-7	CASSVGSGAGGVHEQYF	TGTGCCAGCAGCGTAGGATCTGGGGCGGGAGGGGTCCACGAGCAGTACTTC
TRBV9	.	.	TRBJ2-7	CASSVAPGATYEQYF	TGTGCCAGCAGCGTAGCCCCCGGGGCCACCTACGAGCAGTACTTC
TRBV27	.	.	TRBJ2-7	CASTGSGGTYYEQYF	TGTGCCAGCACGGGGTCAGGGGGGACCTACTACGAGCAGTACTTC